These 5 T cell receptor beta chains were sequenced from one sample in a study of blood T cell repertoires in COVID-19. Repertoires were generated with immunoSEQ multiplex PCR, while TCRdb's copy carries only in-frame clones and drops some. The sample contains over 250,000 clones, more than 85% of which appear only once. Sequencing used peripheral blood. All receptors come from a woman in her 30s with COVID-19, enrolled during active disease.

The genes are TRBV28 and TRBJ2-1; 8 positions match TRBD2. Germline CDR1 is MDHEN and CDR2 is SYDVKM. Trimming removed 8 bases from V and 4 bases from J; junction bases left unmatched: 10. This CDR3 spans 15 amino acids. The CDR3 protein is CASGLRVAGYNEQFF. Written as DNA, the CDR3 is TGTGCCAGCGGACTCCGGGTAGCGGGGTACAATGAGCAGTTCTTC. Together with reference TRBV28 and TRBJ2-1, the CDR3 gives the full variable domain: DVKVTQSSRYLVKRTGEKVFLECVQDMDHENMFWYRQDPGLGLRLIYFSYDVKMKEKGDIPEGYSVSREKKERFSLILESASTNQTSMYLCASGLRVAGYNEQFFGPGTRLTVL.

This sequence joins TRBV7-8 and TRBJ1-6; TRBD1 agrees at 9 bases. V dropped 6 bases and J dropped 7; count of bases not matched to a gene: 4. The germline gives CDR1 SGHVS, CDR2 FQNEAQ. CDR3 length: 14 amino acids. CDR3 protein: CASRPDRGNSPLHF. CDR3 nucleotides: TGTGCCAGCAGACCAGACAGGGGGAATTCACCCCTCCACTTT. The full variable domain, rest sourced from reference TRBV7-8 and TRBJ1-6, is GAGVSQSPRYKVAKRGQDVALRCDPISGHVSLFWYQQALGQGPEFLTYFQNEAQLDKSGLPSDRFFAERPEGSVSTLKIQRTQQEDSAVYLCASRPDRGNSPLHFGNGTRLTVT.

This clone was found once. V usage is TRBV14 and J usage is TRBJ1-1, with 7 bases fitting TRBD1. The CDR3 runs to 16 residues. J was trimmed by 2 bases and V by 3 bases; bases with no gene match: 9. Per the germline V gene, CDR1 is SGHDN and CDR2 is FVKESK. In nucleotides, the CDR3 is TGTGCCAGCAGCCATAGACAGGGCACCACCAACACTGAAGCTTTCTTT. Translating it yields CASSHRQGTTNTEAFF.

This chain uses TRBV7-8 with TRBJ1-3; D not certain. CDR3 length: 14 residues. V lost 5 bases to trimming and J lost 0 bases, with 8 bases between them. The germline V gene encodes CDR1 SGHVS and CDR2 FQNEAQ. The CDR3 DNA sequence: TGTGCCAGCAGCCCTACGAGCTCTGGAAACACCATATATTTT. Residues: CASSPTSSGNTIYF.

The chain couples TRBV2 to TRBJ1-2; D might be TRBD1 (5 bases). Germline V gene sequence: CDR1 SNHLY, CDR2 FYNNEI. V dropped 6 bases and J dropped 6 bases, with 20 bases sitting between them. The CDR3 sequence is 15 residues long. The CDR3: CASREPGFGGDGYTF. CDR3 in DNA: TGTGCCAGCAGAGAACCAGGGTTTGGAGGGGATGGCTACACCTTC. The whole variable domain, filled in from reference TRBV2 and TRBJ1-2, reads EPEVTQTPSHQVTQMGQEVILRCVPISNHLYFYWYRQILGQKVEFLVSFYNNEISEKSEIFDDQFSVERPDGSNFTLKIRSTKLEDSAMYFCASREPGFGGDGYTFGSGTRLTVV.